This T cell receptor (beta chain) emerged from a study of identical twins. From the 5' RACE reads, TCRdb called clonotypes with MiXCR, one entry per CDR3 protein. Altogether 500,000 or so distinct CDR3 sequences are present, around 20% being singletons, with the ten largest covering about 0.93%. The V gene's germline CDR1 is ENHRY and CDR2 SYGVKD. V was clipped by 0 bases and J by 3 bases, with 2 bases between them. This CDR3 has 12 amino acids. These data were also reused for a study on T cells expressing NK-cell markers.

This chain joins TRBV10-3 and TRBJ1-2; no reliable D call. The sequence came from a woman under 30 in good health. Sequenced sample: CD4+ T cells sorted from blood. The CDR3 is CAISESDYGYTF. The DNA of the CDR3 is TGTGCCATCAGTGAGTCGGACTATGGCTACACCTTC.